This is a list of T cell receptor beta chains from one sample in a study of T cell repertoires in cytomegalovirus infection. TCRdb re-analysed the reads in MiXCR, keeping a single row per CDR3 protein. Of fewer than 350,000 distinct CDR3 sequences listed, roughly 15% are singletons. Sequenced sample: PBMCs. The receptor source for this set is a human donor in good health (CMV status not recorded). Some clones in this sample may be carry-over from other donors' samples. The CDR3 runs from the conserved cysteine through the conserved F or W. Each record gives: V gene, CDR3 protein.

V gene: TRBV24-1
CDR3 protein: CATSDQLAGGLASSYNEQFF

V gene: TRBV5-1
CDR3 protein: CASSFEGRQPDTQYF

V gene: TRBV12-3/TRBV12-4
CDR3 protein: CASSFGVTTGEQFF

V gene: TRBV5-4
CDR3 protein: CASRVGTSGGSEQFF

V gene: TRBV2
CDR3 protein: CASMARGGEQYF

V gene: TRBV20-1
CDR3 protein: CSAGTSGSTQYF

V gene: TRBV18
CDR3 protein: CASSPPGQYSNQPQHF

V gene: TRBV5-4
CDR3 protein: CASRMSRDNYGYTF

V gene: TRBV11-2
CDR3 protein: CASSSLYNSPLHF

V gene: TRBV6-1
CDR3 protein: CASSTGLAGYYEQYF

V gene: TRBV12-3/TRBV12-4
CDR3 protein: CASSLRGGSDTQYF

V gene: TRBV20-1
CDR3 protein: CSASPTPYNEQFF

V gene: TRBV7-8
CDR3 protein: CVSSFSSQGIQETQYF

V gene: TRBV7-3
CDR3 protein: CASSPSFPGQGHEQYF

V gene: TRBV3-1
CDR3 protein: CASSYWDRSYEQYF

V gene: TRBV19
CDR3 protein: CASGQGYTGELFF

V gene: TRBV6-5
CDR3 protein: CASSYDRMNTEAFF

V gene: TRBV15
CDR3 protein: CATSRGSTVQETQYF

V gene: TRBV7-9
CDR3 protein: CASSLGTGGHEKLFF

V gene: TRBV6-4
CDR3 protein: CASRGTGNTGELFF

V gene: TRBV20-1
CDR3 protein: CSAPRTGRDTDTQYF

V gene: TRBV7-8
CDR3 protein: CASSLVTGEPGTQYF

V gene: TRBV2
CDR3 protein: CASSEQRGVYNEQFF

V gene: TRBV7-6
CDR3 protein: CASSLEETGGHGYTF

V gene: TRBV20-1
CDR3 protein: CSARDSGTSTEGTQYF

V gene: TRBV7-2
CDR3 protein: CASSFSTESSYEQYF

V gene: TRBV9
CDR3 protein: CASSLSPSYGYTF

V gene: TRBV12-3/TRBV12-4
CDR3 protein: CASSLDSYNSPLHF

V gene: TRBV6-2/TRBV6-3
CDR3 protein: CASSYIASGVGDTQYF

V gene: TRBV5-1
CDR3 protein: CASSYTSSGVSGELFF

V gene: TRBV9
CDR3 protein: CASSPTGGAETQYF

V gene: TRBV7-6
CDR3 protein: CASSLELSTIYF

V gene: TRBV12-3/TRBV12-4
CDR3 protein: CASSPAARVDGYTF

V gene: TRBV9
CDR3 protein: CASSGGTYQETQYF

V gene: TRBV9
CDR3 protein: CASSVGRGAGANVLTF

V gene: TRBV12-3/TRBV12-4
CDR3 protein: CASSLAGASEKLFF

V gene: TRBV15
CDR3 protein: CATSRPGGSSGNTIYF

V gene: TRBV7-2
CDR3 protein: CASSLIRDRIYNSPLHF

V gene: TRBV5-4
CDR3 protein: CASSQSSVRNTEAFF

V gene: TRBV3-1
CDR3 protein: CASSHSGLLGDTQYF